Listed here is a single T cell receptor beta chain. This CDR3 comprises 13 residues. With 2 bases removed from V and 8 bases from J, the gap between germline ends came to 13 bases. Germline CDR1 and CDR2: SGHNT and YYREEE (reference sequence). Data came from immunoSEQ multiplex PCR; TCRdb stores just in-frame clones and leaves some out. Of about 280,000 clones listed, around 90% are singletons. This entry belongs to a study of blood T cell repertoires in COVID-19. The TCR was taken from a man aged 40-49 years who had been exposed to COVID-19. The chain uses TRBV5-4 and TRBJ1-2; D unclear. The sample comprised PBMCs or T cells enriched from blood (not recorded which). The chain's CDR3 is CASSFSGERGYTF. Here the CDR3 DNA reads TGTGCCAGCAGCTTTTCAGGAGAGCGGGGCTACACCTTC. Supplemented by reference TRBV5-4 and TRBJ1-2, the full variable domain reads ETGVTQSPTHLIKTRGQQVTLRCSSQSGHNTVSWYQQALGQGPQFIFQYYREEENGRGNFPPRFSGLQFPNYSSELNVNALELDDSALYLCASSFSGERGYTFGSGTRLTVV.